This TCR beta chain was profiled in a study of human T cells and chemical hapten exposure listed by TCRdb under 2021. Some background on the complete study: For sensitization, 2% DPC in acetone was applied to a 2 cm by 2 cm area of upper inner arm skin. Throughout the approximately 25-week study period, patients were also given weekly therapeutic DPC doses on the scalp. Patch testing was done on the upper back using Finn chambers containing 0.01% DPC, and results were scored after 6 days according to International Contact Dermatitis Research Group standards. Most of the patients in the cohort were female, and the cohort covered alopecia areata with under or over 50% scalp involvement, alopecia totalis and alopecia universalis. Libraries were pooled for sequencing, and per-sample TCR yields varied mainly because of small differences in library volumes within the pool. The study tracked peripheral blood TCR repertoire changes in vivo during primary and secondary sensitization to the hapten diphenylcyclopropenone (DPC) in alopecia patients. Blood was sampled from patients pre-sensitization (week 0) and at 2, 6 and about 24 weeks after DPC sensitization. For TCR sequencing, blood came from 25 to 35 alopecia patients at anywhere from one to four time points (pre-sensitization, 2, 6 and 24 weeks). Findings and caveats that apply to the study as a whole: No change with DPC sensitization was found in the number of TCRs above 1 in 1000 frequency, and no evidence of global repertoire structure alterations was found. Patch test score correlated positively with the number of PT1 expanded TCRs, reaching significance at thresholds 8, 16 and 32 but not at 4. Repeated subsampling changed both the strength of the expansion versus patch-test correlation and the threshold at which that correlation became significant. Because every patient had alopecia, a presumed autoimmune disease, the patients' immune response might differ from that of healthy individuals. Compared with pre-sensitization or healthy control sets, expanded TCRs formed significantly more large CDR3 similarity clusters, which is consistent with antigen-driven responses.

Read against the paper, the sample's time point label means: pre-sensitization, week 0. The sample's treatment or condition label is to be understood as: therapeutic diphenylcyclopropenone sensitization with weekly scalp DPC. At every patch-test visit, the blood draw took place before the patch test was put on. To be eligible, patients had to be aged 18 to 70, diagnosed with alopecia and judged suitable for DPC therapy, while pregnant patients were excluded. Total RNA was extracted from unfractionated whole blood collected in Tempus Blood RNA tubes. Receptor amplification or capture employed RACE. TCRdb names NextSeq 500 as the instrument used. During library preparation, unique molecular identifiers were attached to individual cDNA molecules so that TCRs could be counted in a quantitative, reproducible way. Each blood RNA sample was used to sequence both TCR alpha and TCR beta chains. Per the authors' processing: A median of approximately 96,000 TCRs per sample was observed, with a range of about 23,224 to 690,600. V, J and CDR3 annotation of the TCR reads was carried out using the Decombinator software suite. For PS versus PT1 abundance plots, all samples were subsampled to the same number of TCRs (28,000). Expanded TCRs were defined as absent before sensitization and observed at least eight times at the 2-week time point. TCRdb trimmed public reads at Q25 via fastp, called clones via MiXCR and kept in-frame beta chains. Rows are combined by CDR3 protein, so each entry shows the most common genes and DNA. In this record, the V and J calls reflect TCRdb's handling and not the investigators' own analysis. The sample data list about 380,000 distinct CDR3 sequences, and around 5.5% of these were observed just once. The ten most abundant clones make up roughly 2.6% of the sample.

This clonotype was found a few times. The antigen it recognizes is unknown. There are no base qualities to consult, and no much larger clone falls within one base. V and J lose 7 bases and 0 bases, and a span of 17 bases separates them. CDR1 SGHRS and CDR2 YFSETQ were looked up in the germline V gene. There are 17 amino acids in the CDR3, from cysteine to phenylalanine inclusive. Just CDR3 DNA is preserved here, 51 bases in frame from base 1. The receptor comes from a woman aged 50 to 60 with alopecia areata. Some clones in this sample may be carry-over from other donors' samples. Source: whole blood, taken in connection with sensitization to the hapten diphenylcyclopropenone (DPC). The V and J genes are TRBV5-1 and TRBJ2-6; TRBD1 is a possible D gene, resting on 5 matching bases. The CDR3 corresponds to CASLPGFHLSGANVLTF. The sequenced DNA: TGCGCCAGCCTGCCAGGGTTCCATCTCTCTGGGGCCAACGTCCTGACTTTC.